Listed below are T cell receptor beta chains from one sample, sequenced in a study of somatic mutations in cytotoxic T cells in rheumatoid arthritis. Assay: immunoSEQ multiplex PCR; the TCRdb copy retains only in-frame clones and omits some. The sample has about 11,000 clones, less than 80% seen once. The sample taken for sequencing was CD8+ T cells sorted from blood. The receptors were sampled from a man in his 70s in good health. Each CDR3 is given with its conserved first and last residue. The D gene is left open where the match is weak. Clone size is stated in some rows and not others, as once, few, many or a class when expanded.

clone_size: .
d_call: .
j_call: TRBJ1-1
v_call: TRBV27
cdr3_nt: TGTGCCAGCAGTTTCAGAACGATGAACACTGAAGCTTTCTTT
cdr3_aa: CASSFRTMNTEAFF

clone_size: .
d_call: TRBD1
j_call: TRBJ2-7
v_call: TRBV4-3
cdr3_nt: TGCGCCAGCAGCCAAGATGCGACAGGGTACGAGCAGTACTTC
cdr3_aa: CASSQDATGYEQYF

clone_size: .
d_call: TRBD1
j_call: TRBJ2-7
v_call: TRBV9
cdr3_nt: TGTGCCAGCAGCACCCAGAGACAGGGGAGGGAGCAGTACTTC
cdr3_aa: CASSTQRQGREQYF

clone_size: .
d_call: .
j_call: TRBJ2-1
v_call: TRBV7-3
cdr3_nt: TGTGCCAGCAGACCCACAGGAGGTGAGCAGTTCTTC
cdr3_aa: CASRPTGGEQFF

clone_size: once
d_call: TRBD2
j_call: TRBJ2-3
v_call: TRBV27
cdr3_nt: TGTGCCAGCAGTTTATCGATACCCTCCGGGACTAGCAGTAAGGGGGATACGCAGTATTTT
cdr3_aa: CASSLSIPSGTSSKGDTQYF

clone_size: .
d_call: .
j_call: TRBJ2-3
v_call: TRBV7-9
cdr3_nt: TGTGCCAGCAACAGGGGACTCACAGATACGCAGTATTTT
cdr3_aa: CASNRGLTDTQYF

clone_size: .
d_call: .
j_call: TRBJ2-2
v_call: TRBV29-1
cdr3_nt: TGCAGCGTTCTATACCCCGGGACATCGAACACCGGGGAGCTGTTTTTT
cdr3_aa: CSVLYPGTSNTGELFF

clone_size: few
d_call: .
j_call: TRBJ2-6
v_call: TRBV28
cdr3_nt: TGTGCCAGCAGTTTACAAAACTCTGGGGCCAACGTCCTGACTTTC
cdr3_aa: CASSLQNSGANVLTF

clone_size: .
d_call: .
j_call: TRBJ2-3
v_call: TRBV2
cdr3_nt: TGTGCCAGCACGAGTAAGATAGGGTGGACTGGAGATACGCAGTATTTT
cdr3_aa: CASTSKIGWTGDTQYF

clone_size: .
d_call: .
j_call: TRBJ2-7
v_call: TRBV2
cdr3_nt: TGTGCCAGCAGTGACAGGGGCCCCTCCTACGAGCAGTACTTC
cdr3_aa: CASSDRGPSYEQYF

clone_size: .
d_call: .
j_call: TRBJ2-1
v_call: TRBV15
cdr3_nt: TGTGCCACCAGCCTCCCAAGCGATGAGCAGTTCTTC
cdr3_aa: CATSLPSDEQFF

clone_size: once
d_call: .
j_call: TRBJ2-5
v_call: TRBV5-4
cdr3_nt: TGTGCCAGCTCCTCCACCGAGACCCAGTACTTC
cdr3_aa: CASSSTETQYF

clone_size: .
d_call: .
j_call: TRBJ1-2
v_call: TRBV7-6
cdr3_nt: TGTGCCAGCAGCTTCGCTGGGGGCATGTATGGCTACACCTTC
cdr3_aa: CASSFAGGMYGYTF